This TCR beta chain comes out of a study of blood T cell repertoires in COVID-19. Study information: From T cells, B-cell-depleted T cells, or PBMCs came the material, which was cDNA or gDNA.

The V gene lost 10 bases and the J gene lost 5 bases, with 12 bases spanning the gap. Germline lookup yields CDR1 MDHEN and CDR2 SYDVKM. The CDR3 spans 13 residues. Sequenced by immunoSEQ multiplex PCR; TCRdb stores in-frame clones only, minus some. The sample carries about 160,000 clones, 82% recorded once. Source material: peripheral blood. The genes are TRBV28 and TRBJ1-6; tentatively, D is TRBD1 (6 bases). The source is a woman aged 40-49 years with COVID-19, enrolled during active disease. The DNA of the CDR3 is TGTGCCATCGAGGACAGCAATAATTCACCCCTCCACTTT. It codes for CAIEDSNNSPLHF. Full variable domain (rest looked up from reference TRBV28 and TRBJ1-6): DVKVTQSSRYLVKRTGEKVFLECVQDMDHENMFWYRQDPGLGLRLIYFSYDVKMKEKGDIPEGYSVSREKKERFSLILESASTNQTSMYLCAIEDSNNSPLHFGNGTRLTVT.